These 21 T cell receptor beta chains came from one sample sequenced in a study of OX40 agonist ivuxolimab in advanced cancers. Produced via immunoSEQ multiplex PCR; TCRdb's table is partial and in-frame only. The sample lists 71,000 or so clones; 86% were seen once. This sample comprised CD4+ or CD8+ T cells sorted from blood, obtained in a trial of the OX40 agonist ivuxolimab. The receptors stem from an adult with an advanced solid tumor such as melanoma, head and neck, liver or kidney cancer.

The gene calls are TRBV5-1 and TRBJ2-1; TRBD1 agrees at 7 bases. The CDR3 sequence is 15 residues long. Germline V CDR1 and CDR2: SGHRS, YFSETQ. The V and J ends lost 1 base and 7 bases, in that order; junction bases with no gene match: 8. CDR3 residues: CASSLRQGRQNEQFF. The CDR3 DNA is TGCGCCAGCAGCTTGAGACAGGGTAGGCAGAATGAGCAGTTCTTC.

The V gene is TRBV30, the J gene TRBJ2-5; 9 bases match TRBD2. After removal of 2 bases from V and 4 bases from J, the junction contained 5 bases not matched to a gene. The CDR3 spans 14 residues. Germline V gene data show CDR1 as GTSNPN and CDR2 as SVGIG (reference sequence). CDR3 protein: CAWSPGLATETQYF. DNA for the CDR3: TGTGCCTGGAGTCCGGGACTAGCAACAGAGACCCAGTACTTC.

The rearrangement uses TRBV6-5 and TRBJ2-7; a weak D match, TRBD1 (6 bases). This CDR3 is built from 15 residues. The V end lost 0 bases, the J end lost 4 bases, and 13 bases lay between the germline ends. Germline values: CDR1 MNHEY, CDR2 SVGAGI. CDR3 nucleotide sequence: TGTGCCAGCAGTTACTCCTACAGGGTGGGGTACGAGCAGTACTTC. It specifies CASSYSYRVGYEQYF.

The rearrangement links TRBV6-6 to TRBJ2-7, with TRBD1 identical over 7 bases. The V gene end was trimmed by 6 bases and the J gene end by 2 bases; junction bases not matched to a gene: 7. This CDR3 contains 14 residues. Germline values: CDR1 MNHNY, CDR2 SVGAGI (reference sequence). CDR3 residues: CASRSGTATYEQYF. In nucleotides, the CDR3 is TGTGCCAGCAGGTCCGGGACAGCAACCTACGAGCAGTACTTC.

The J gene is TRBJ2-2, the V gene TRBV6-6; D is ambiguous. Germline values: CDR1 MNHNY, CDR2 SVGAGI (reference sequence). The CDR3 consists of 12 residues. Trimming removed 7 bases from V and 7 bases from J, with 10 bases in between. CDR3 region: CASTFSDGELFF. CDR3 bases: TGTGCCAGCACCTTCTCGGACGGGGAGCTGTTTTTT.

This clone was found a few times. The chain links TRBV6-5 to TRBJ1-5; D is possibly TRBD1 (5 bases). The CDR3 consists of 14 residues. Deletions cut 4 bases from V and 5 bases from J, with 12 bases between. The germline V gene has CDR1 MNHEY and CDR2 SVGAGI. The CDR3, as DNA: TGTGCCAGCAGTTCGGGGGAGGGGTATCAGCCCCAGCATTTT. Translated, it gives CASSSGEGYQPQHF.

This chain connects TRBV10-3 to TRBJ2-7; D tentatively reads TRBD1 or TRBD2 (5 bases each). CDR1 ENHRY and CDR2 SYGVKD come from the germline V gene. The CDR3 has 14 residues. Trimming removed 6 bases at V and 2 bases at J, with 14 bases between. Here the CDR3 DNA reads TGTGCCATCAGGACCGGGACGGGAACCTACGAGCAGTACTTC. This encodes CAIRTGTGTYEQYF.

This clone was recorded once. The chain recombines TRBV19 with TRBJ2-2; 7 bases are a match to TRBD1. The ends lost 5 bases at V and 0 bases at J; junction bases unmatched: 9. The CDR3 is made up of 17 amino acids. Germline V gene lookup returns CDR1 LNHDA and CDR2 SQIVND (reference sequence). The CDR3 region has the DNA TGTGCCAGTAGTTCCGGGGCCGGGACAGCGAACACCGGGGAGCTGTTTTTT. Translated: CASSSGAGTANTGELFF.

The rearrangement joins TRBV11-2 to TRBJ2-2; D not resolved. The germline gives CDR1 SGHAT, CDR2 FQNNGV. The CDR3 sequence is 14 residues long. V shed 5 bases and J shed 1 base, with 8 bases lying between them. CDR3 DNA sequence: TGTGCCAGCAGCACCCGAAGGAACACCGGGGAGCTGTTTTTT. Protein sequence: CASSTRRNTGELFF. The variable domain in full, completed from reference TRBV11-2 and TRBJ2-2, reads EAGVAQSPRYKIIEKRQSVAFWCNPISGHATLYWYQQILGQGPKLLIQFQNNGVVDDSQLPKDRFSAERLKGVDSTLKIQPAKLEDSAVYLCASSTRRNTGELFFGEGSRLTVL.

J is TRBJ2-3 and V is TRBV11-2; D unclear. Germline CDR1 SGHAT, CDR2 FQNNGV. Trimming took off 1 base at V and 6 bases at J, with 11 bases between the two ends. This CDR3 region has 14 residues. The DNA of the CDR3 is TGTGCCAGCAGCTTAGGCGGACCGGAGGATACGCAGTATTTT. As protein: CASSLGGPEDTQYF.

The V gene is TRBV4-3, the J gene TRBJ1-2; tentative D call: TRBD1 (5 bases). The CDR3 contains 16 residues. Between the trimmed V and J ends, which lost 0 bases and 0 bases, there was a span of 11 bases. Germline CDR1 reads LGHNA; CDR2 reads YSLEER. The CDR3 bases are TGCGCCAGCAGCCAAGATCCGACAGAACCTAACTATGGCTACACCTTC. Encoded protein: CASSQDPTEPNYGYTF.

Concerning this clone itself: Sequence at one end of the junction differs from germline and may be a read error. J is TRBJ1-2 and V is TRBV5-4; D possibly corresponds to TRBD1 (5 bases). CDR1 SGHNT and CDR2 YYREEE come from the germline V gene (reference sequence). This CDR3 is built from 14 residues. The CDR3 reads CASRESGANYGYTF. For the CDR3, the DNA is TGCGCCAGCCGAGAATCTGGGGCCAACTATGGCTATACCTTC.

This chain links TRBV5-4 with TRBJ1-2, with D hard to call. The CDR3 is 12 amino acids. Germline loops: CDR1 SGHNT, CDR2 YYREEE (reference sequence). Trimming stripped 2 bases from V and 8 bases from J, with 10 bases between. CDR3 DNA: TGTGCCAGCAGCTTATCAAACGGGGGCTACACCTTC. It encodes CASSLSNGGYTF. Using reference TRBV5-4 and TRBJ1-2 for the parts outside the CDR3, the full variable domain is ETGVTQSPTHLIKTRGQQVTLRCSSQSGHNTVSWYQQALGQGPQFIFQYYREEENGRGNFPPRFSGLQFPNYSSELNVNALELDDSALYLCASSLSNGGYTFGSGTRLTVV.

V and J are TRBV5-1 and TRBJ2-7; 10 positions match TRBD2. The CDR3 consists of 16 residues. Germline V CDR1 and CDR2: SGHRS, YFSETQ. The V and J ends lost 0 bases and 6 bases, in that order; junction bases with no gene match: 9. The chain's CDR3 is CASSLGGQSGRGEQYF. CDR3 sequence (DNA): TGCGCCAGCAGCTTGGGGGGACAGAGCGGGAGGGGCGAGCAGTACTTC. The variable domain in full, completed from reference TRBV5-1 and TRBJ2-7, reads KAGVTQTPRYLIKTRGQQVTLSCSPISGHRSVSWYQQTPGQGLQFLFEYFSETQRNKGNFPGRFSGRQFSNSRSEMNVSTLELGDSALYLCASSLGGQSGRGEQYFGPGTRLTVT.

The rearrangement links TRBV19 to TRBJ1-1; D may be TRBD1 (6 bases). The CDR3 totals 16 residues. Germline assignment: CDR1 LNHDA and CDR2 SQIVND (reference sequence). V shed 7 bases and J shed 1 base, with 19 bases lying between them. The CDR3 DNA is TGTGCCAGTACCCGTGGTCGGGGGCTTAGGAACACTGAAGCTTTCTTT. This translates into CASTRGRGLRNTEAFF.

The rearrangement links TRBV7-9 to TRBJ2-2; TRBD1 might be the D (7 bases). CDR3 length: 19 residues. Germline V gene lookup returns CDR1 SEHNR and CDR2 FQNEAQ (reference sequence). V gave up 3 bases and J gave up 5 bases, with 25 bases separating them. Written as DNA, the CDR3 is TGTGCCAGCAGCTTTAGCCCCATTAATAACAGGGGAGGAACCGGGGAGCTGTTTTTT. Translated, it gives CASSFSPINNRGGTGELFF. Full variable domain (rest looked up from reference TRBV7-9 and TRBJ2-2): DTGVSQNPRHKITKRGQNVTFRCDPISEHNRLYWYRQTLGQGPEFLTYFQNEAQLEKSRLLSDRFSAERPKGSFSTLEIQRTEQGDSAMYLCASSFSPINNRGGTGELFFGEGSRLTVL.

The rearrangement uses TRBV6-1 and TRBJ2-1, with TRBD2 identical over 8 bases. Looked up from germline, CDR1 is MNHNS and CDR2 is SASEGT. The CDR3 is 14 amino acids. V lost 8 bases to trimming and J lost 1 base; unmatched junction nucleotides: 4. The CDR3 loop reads CASGSGASYNEQFF. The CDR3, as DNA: TGTGCCAGCGGTAGCGGGGCTTCCTACAATGAGCAGTTCTTC.

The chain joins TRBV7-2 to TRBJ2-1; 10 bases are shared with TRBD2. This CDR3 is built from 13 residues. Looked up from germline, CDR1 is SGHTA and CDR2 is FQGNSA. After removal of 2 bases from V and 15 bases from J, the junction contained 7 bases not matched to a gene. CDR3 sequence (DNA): TGTGCCAGCAGCTTAACACTAGCGGGATCTGGGTTCTTC. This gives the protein CASSLTLAGSGFF.

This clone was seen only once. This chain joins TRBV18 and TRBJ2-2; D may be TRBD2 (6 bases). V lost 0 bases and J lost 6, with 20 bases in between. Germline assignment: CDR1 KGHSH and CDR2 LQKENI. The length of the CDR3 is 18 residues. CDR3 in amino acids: CASSPPGLSGVVPGELFF. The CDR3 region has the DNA TGTGCCAGCTCACCACCGGGACTCTCGGGAGTGGTACCCGGGGAGCTGTTTTTT.

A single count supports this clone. The CDR3 protein is CAWSAVPQKEKLFF. The CDR3 DNA reads TGTGCCTGGAGTGCCGTACCCCAAAAGGAAAAACTGTTTTTT. The chain uses TRBV30 and TRBJ1-4, with D unclear. Germline CDR1 is GTSNPN and CDR2 is SVGIG (reference sequence). The CDR3 extends over 14 amino acids. With 1 base removed from V and 8 bases from J, the gap between germline ends came to 14 bases.

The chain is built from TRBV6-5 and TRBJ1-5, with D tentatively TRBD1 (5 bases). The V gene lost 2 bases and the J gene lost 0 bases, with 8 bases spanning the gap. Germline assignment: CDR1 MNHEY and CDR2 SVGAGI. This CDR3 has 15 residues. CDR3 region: CASSYAGDSNQPQHF. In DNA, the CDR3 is TGTGCCAGCAGTTACGCGGGGGATAGCAATCAGCCCCAGCATTTT.